These 23 T cell receptor beta chains were all obtained from the same sample, sequenced in a study of blood T cell repertoires in COVID-19. TCRdb keeps only in-frame clones here, not all; method: immunoSEQ multiplex PCR. The sample records 270,000 or so clones, around 89% being singletons. The sample consisted of peripheral blood. These receptors were collected from a man aged 40-55 years with acute or convalescent COVID-19.

The chain employs TRBV29-1 and TRBJ2-1; the D is unclear. Looked up from germline, CDR1 is SQVTM and CDR2 is ANQGSEA. This CDR3 has 12 amino acids. V was cut by 5 bases and J by 11 bases, with 16 bases left in between. The CDR3 DNA is TGCAGCGTTCATCCGCAGGTGGGTCAGCAGTTCTTC. Translating gives CSVHPQVGQQFF.

This clone was picked up one time. The sample has other DNA sequences that encode this CDR3 too. The V and J genes are TRBV2 and TRBJ2-3; D uncertain. The germline V and J ends were trimmed by 3 bases and 3 bases, with 4 bases remaining between them. CDR3 length: 12 residues. The V gene's germline CDR1 is SNHLY and CDR2 FYNNEI. The CDR3 region has the DNA TGTGCCAGCAGTGAGCGAACAGATACGCAGTATTTT. This encodes CASSERTDTQYF.

The chain joins TRBV3-1 (or the pseudogene TRBV3-2) to TRBJ2-7; the D gene is possibly TRBD2 (5 bases). The V gene's germline CDR1 is LGHDT and CDR2 YNNKEL (reference sequence). Trimming stripped 8 bases from V and 0 bases from J, with 5 bases between. CDR3 length: 11 amino acids. CDR3 sequence reads: CASGSSYEQYF. Here the CDR3 DNA reads TGTGCCAGCGGGAGCTCCTACGAGCAGTACTTC.

This chain connects TRBV2 to TRBJ2-5; 12 bases are a match to TRBD2. CDR3 length equals 16 residues. V shed 5 bases and J 2 bases; nucleotides not matched to a gene: 6. Germline lookup yields CDR1 SNHLY and CDR2 FYNNEI. DNA for the CDR3: TGTGCCAGCAGTCGGGGACTAGCGGGCGATCAAGAGACCCAGTACTTC. Amino acid sequence: CASSRGLAGDQETQYF.

The CDR3 sequence is CASSSTGGGGFNQPQHF. In DNA form, the CDR3 reads TGTGCCAGCAGCTCGACGGGGGGAGGGGGTTTTAATCAGCCCCAGCATTTT. The chain couples TRBV7-2 to TRBJ1-5, with TRBD1 as a possible D gene (6 bases). V was shortened by 4 bases and J by 4 bases, with 20 bases between the two germline ends. The length of the CDR3 is 17 residues. Germline CDR1 and CDR2: SGHTA and FQGNSA.

Regarding this clone: At one end, the junction sequence differs from germline, possibly due to a read error. The chain combines TRBV7-3 with TRBJ2-7; D perhaps matches TRBD2 (5 bases). Germline V lookup: CDR1 SGHTA, CDR2 FQGTGA. The CDR3 length is 11 residues. CDR3 coding DNA: TGTGCCAGCAGCCATTTCAAGGGAGTCCGCTTC. Protein product: CASSHFKGVRF.

The chain is built from TRBV5-6 and TRBJ2-2; 10 nucleotides align to TRBD1. This CDR3 region has 16 residues. The germline V gene has CDR1 SGHDT and CDR2 YYEEEE. V trimming: 9 bases; J trimming: 6 bases; junction bases outside the gene matches: 14. For the CDR3, the DNA is TGTGCCACACAGACCGGGACAGGGGATGTTTCCGGGGAGCTGTTTTTT. Its protein product is CATQTGTGDVSGELFF. The full variable domain, in which reference TRBV5-6 and TRBJ2-2 provide the parts outside the CDR3, is DAGVTQSPTHLIKTRGQQVTLRCSPKSGHDTVSWYQQALGQGPQFIFQYYEEEERQRGNFPDRFSGHQFPNYSSELNVNALLLGDSALYLCATQTGTGDVSGELFFGEGSRLTVL.

The V gene is TRBV7-3, the J gene TRBJ2-1, with D possibly TRBD2 on 5 matching bases. Deletions cut 0 bases from V and 7 bases from J, with 13 bases between. This CDR3 has 15 amino acids. Germline CDR1 reads SGHTA; CDR2 reads FQGTGA. CDR3 sequence reads: CASSLTSVSINEQFF. In DNA form, the CDR3 reads TGTGCCAGCAGCTTAACTAGCGTGAGTATAAATGAGCAGTTCTTC.

The J gene is TRBJ1-5, the V gene TRBV6-5; 9 positions match TRBD1. V lost 7 bases, J lost 1 base, and 5 bases stayed unmatched. The CDR3 contains 15 residues. Germline V CDR1 and CDR2: MNHEY, SVGAGI. The CDR3 DNA reads TGTGCCAGCAACCCAGGGACAGGGAGCAATCAGCCCCAGCATTTT. It specifies CASNPGTGSNQPQHF.

This rearrangement joins TRBV3-1 (or the pseudogene TRBV3-2) to TRBJ1-5; D may be TRBD1 (6 bases). CDR3 length equals 14 residues. Between the trimmed V and J ends, which lost 0 bases and 7 bases, there was a span of 10 bases. Germline CDR1 reads LGHDT; CDR2 reads YNNKEL (reference sequence). The CDR3 loop is CASSQEIRGQPQHF. The CDR3 DNA sequence: TGTGCCAGCAGCCAAGAAATCAGGGGCCAGCCCCAGCATTTT.

In its sample, this clone was seen once. V is TRBV10-3 and J is TRBJ1-3; maybe TRBD1 (6 bases). Germline CDR1 reads ENHRY; CDR2 reads SYGVKD. V was pared by 10 bases and J by 0 bases, with 13 bases between. This CDR3 has 14 amino acids. The CDR3 is CATGDTFSGNTIYF. DNA for the CDR3: TGTGCCACCGGGGACACCTTCTCTGGAAACACCATATATTTT.

The genes are TRBV7-2 and TRBJ2-7; D is possibly TRBD1 (5 bases). Germline CDR1 is SGHTA and CDR2 is FQGNSA. CDR3 length: 14 residues. The V gene lost 3 bases and the J gene lost 2 bases, with 11 bases spanning the gap. CDR3 DNA: TGTGCCAGCAGCTTCCAAAAGGGGCCCTACGAGCAGTACTTC. As protein: CASSFQKGPYEQYF.

The chain carries TRBV5-4 and TRBJ1-1, with D hard to call. Trimming cost V 6 bases and J 5 bases, with 14 bases left between them. CDR1 SGHNT and CDR2 YYREEE come from the germline V gene (reference sequence). The CDR3 loop spans 13 amino acids. CDR3 coding DNA: TGTGCCAGCACCCAACACGAAGTGACTGAAGCTTTCTTT. As protein: CASTQHEVTEAFF.

V and J are TRBV27 and TRBJ2-3; TRBD1 is a possible D gene (5 bases). The CDR3 runs 14 residues. Germline V gene lookup returns CDR1 MNHEY and CDR2 SMNVEV (reference sequence). The V end lost 5 bases, the J end lost 14 bases, and 23 bases lay between the germline ends. CDR3: CASSPPPGQGRRYF. The CDR3 DNA reads as TGTGCCAGCAGTCCCCCCCCCGGGCAGGGCCGAAGGTATTTT.

J is TRBJ2-7 and V is TRBV10-3; TRBD1 matches 8 bases. Trimming removed 6 bases from V and 5 bases from J; junction bases left unmatched: 3. Germline V gene data show CDR1 as ENHRY and CDR2 as SYGVKD. CDR3 length: 12 residues. As DNA, the CDR3 is TGTGCCATCAGCCTGGACAGGGACGAGCAGTACTTC. Residues: CAISLDRDEQYF.

This chain connects TRBV6-6 to TRBJ1-1, with D unclear. The CDR3 length is 12 residues. In germline, CDR1 is MNHNY, CDR2 SVGAGI (reference sequence). The V gene lost 0 bases and the J gene lost 6 bases, with 5 bases spanning the gap. The CDR3 protein is CASSYSFAEAFF. The CDR3 bases are TGTGCCAGCAGTTACTCGTTCGCTGAAGCTTTCTTT.

The chain employs TRBV7-2 and TRBJ1-6; D is uncertain. V was trimmed by 3 bases and J by 7 bases, leaving 16 bases between them. Germline V gene sequence: CDR1 SGHTA, CDR2 FQGNSA. The CDR3 contains 16 residues. CDR3 sequence reads: CASSFHLKGGNSPLHF. DNA for the CDR3: TGTGCCAGCAGCTTCCATCTCAAGGGCGGGAATTCACCCCTCCACTTT.

The chain carries TRBV19 and TRBJ2-3, with D possibly TRBD1 on 5 matching bases. Germline V gene data show CDR1 as LNHDA and CDR2 as SQIVND (reference sequence). CDR3 length: 17 amino acids. The V and J ends lost 2 bases and 3 bases respectively, with 18 bases between them. The chain's CDR3 is CASSIPPAAGRTDTQYF. Here the CDR3 DNA reads TGTGCCAGTAGTATACCCCCCGCGGCAGGGCGGACAGATACGCAGTATTTT.

This clone has more than one count but fewer than ten. The sample has other DNA sequences that encode this CDR3 too. The chain recombines TRBV2 with TRBJ2-3; weak D call: TRBD2 (7 bases). The V and J ends lost 7 bases and 1 base respectively, with 12 bases between them. Germline loops: CDR1 SNHLY, CDR2 FYNNEI. CDR3 size: 14 residues. The CDR3 is CASKVGGRTDTQYF. CDR3 coding DNA: TGTGCCAGCAAAGTGGGGGGGCGCACAGATACGCAGTATTTT.

The rearrangement uses TRBV2 and TRBJ2-2, with a possible D match to TRBD1 (6 bases). The CDR3 is made up of 14 amino acids. Per the germline V gene, CDR1 is SNHLY and CDR2 is FYNNEI. Trimming took 5 bases from V and 7 from J, leaving 14 bases between them. The CDR3 region is CASSLRGRGGELFF. Here the CDR3 DNA reads TGTGCCAGCAGTCTCAGGGGAAGGGGCGGGGAGCTGTTTTTT.

There are a few counts of this clone. The chain uses TRBV19 and TRBJ2-7, with 9 positions matching TRBD1. Germline V CDR1 and CDR2: LNHDA, SQIVND (reference sequence). The J segment lost 6 bases and the V segment lost 4 bases, leaving 7 bases of the junction unmatched. The CDR3 length is 14 residues. The DNA for the CDR3 is TGTGCCAGTAGTAGGACAGGGGCCCGTAGCGAGCAGTACTTC. Its protein product is CASSRTGARSEQYF. Combining the CDR3 with reference TRBV19 and TRBJ2-7 gives the whole variable domain DGGITQSPKYLFRKEGQNVTLSCEQNLNHDAMYWYRQDPGQGLRLIYYSQIVNDFQKGDIAEGYSVSREKKESFPLTVTSAQKNPTAFYLCASSRTGARSEQYFGPGTRLTVT.

This sequence joins TRBV4-1 and TRBJ2-3; D is undetermined. This CDR3 is 14 amino acids long. Germline assignment: CDR1 MGHRA and CDR2 YSYEKL. With 4 bases removed from V and 2 bases from J, the gap between germline ends came to 10 bases. CDR3 DNA sequence: TGCGCCAGCAGCCCGCGACTTAACACAGATACGCAGTATTTT. This gives the protein CASSPRLNTDTQYF.

The V call is TRBV5-5, the J call TRBJ2-1; 10 positions agree with TRBD2. CDR3 length: 14 amino acids. Trimming at V came to 4 bases and at J to 4 bases, leaving 2 bases not matched to a gene. Germline V lookup: CDR1 SGHKS, CDR2 YYEKEE (reference sequence). The CDR3 region has the DNA TGTGCCAGCAGCAGGACTAGCGGATACAATGAGCAGTTCTTC. Translating it yields CASSRTSGYNEQFF.